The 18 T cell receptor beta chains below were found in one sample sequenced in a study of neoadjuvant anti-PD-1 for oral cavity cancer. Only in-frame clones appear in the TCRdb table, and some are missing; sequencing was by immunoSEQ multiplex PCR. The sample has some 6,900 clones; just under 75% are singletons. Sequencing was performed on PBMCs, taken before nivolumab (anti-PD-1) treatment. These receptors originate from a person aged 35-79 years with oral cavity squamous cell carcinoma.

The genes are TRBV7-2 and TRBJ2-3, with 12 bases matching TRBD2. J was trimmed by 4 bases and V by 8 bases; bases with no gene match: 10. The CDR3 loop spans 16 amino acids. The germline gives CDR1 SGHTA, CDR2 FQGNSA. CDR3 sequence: CASLLNLAGGSDTQYF. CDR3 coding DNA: TGTGCCAGCCTCTTGAACCTAGCGGGGGGGTCAGATACGCAGTATTTT.

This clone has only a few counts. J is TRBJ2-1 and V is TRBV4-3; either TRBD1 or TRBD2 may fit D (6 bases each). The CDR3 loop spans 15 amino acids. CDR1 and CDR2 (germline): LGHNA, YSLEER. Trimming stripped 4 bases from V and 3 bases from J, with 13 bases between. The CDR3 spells CASSRGEGGYNEQFF. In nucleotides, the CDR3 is TGCGCCAGCAGCCGGGGAGAGGGGGGCTACAATGAGCAGTTCTTC.

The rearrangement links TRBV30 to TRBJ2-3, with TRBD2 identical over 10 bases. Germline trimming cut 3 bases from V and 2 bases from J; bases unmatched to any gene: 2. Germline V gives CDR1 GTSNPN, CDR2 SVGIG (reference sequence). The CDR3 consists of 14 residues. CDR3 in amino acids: CAWRGLAATDTQYF. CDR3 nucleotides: TGTGCCTGGAGAGGACTAGCGGCCACAGATACGCAGTATTTT.

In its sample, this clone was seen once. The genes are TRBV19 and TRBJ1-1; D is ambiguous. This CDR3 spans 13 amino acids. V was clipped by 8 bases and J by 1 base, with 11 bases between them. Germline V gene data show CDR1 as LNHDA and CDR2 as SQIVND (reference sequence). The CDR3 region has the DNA TGTGCCAGTTCGTACACTGGGAACACTGAAGCTTTCTTT. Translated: CASSYTGNTEAFF.

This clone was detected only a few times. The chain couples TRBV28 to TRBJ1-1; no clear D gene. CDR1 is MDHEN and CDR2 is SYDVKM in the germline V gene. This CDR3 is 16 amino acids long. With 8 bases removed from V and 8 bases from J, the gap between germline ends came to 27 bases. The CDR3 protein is CASYFSHAGPRVEAFF. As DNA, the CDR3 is TGTGCCAGCTACTTCTCCCACGCCGGGCCACGAGTGGAAGCTTTCTTT.

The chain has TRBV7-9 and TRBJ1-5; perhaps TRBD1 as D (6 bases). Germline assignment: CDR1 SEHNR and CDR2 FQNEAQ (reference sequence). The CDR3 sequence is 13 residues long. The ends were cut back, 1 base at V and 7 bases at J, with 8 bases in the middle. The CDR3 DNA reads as TGTGCCAGCAGCTTAGAGGGGGAACAGCCCCAGCATTTT. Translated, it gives CASSLEGEQPQHF.

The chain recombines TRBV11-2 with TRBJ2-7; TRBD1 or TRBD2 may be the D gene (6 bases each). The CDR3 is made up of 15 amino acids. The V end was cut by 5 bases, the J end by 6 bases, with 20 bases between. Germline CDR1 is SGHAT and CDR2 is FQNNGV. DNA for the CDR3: TGTGCCAGCAGCCTCAGGGGTCTCGACGGGGGCGAGCAGTACTTC. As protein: CASSLRGLDGGEQYF. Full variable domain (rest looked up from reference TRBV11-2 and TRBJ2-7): EAGVAQSPRYKIIEKRQSVAFWCNPISGHATLYWYQQILGQGPKLLIQFQNNGVVDDSQLPKDRFSAERLKGVDSTLKIQPAKLEDSAVYLCASSLRGLDGGEQYFGPGTRLTVT.

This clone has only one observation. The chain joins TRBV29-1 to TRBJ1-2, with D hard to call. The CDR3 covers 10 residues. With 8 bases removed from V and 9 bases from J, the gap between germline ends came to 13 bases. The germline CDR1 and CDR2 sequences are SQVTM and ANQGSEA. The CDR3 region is CSSFGRSYTF. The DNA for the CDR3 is TGCAGCTCGTTCGGGAGGAGCTACACCTTC.

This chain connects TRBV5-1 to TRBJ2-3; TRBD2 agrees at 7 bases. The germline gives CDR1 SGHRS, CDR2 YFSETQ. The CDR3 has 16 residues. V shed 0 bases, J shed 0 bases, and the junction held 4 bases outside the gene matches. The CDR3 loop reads CASSLVGSGSTDTQYF. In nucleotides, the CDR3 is TGCGCCAGCAGCTTGGTAGGTAGCGGGAGCACAGATACGCAGTATTTT. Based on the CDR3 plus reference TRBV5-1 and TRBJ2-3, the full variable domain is KAGVTQTPRYLIKTRGQQVTLSCSPISGHRSVSWYQQTPGQGLQFLFEYFSETQRNKGNFPGRFSGRQFSNSRSEMNVSTLELGDSALYLCASSLVGSGSTDTQYFGPGTRLTVL.

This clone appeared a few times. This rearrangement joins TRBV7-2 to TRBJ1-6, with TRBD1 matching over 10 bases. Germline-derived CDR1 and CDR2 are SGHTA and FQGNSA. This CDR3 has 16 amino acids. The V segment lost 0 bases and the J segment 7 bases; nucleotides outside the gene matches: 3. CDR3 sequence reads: CASSLAGQGRNSPLHF. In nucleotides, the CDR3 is TGTGCCAGCAGCTTAGCGGGACAGGGGAGAAATTCACCCCTCCACTTT.

DNA for the CDR3: TGTGCCAGCAGCTTACGTGGACAGGGGGCACATGAGCAGTTCTTC. Its protein product is CASSLRGQGAHEQFF. V is TRBV5-4 and J is TRBJ2-1; 11 nucleotides align to TRBD1. Germline values: CDR1 SGHNT, CDR2 YYREEE (reference sequence). The junction had 6 bases not matched to a gene; V was cut back by 2 bases and J by 8 bases. This CDR3 comprises 15 residues.

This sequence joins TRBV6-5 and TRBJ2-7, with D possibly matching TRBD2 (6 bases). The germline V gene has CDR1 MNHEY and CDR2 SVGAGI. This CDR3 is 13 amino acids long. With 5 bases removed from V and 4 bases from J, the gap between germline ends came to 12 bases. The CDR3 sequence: CASSPVAGYEQYF. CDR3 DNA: TGTGCCAGCAGTCCCGTCGCGGGATACGAGCAGTACTTC.

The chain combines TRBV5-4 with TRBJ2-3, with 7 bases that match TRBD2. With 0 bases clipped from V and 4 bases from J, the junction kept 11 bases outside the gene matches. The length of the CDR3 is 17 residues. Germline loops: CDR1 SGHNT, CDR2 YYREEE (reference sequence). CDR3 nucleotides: TGTGCCAGCAGCTTGGCGGGTAGCGGGTTTGGGGCAGATACGCAGTATTTT. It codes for CASSLAGSGFGADTQYF.

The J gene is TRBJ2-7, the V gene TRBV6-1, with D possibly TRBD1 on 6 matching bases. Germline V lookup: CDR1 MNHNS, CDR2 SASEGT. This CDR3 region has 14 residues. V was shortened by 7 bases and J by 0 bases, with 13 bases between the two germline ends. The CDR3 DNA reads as TGTGCCAGCAACATCAGGGGTAGCTCCTACGAGCAGTACTTC. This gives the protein CASNIRGSSYEQYF.

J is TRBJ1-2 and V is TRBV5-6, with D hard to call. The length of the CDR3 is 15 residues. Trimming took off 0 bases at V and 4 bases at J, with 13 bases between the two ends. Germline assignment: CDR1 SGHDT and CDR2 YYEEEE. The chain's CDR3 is CASSLGSYTFYGYTF. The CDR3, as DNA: TGTGCCAGCAGCTTGGGTTCGTACACCTTCTATGGCTACACCTTC.

The CDR3 loop reads CASIVASGSFGELFF. CDR3 sequence (DNA): TGTGCCAGCATTGTGGCTAGCGGTTCTTTCGGGGAGCTGTTTTTT. The V gene is TRBV19, the J gene TRBJ2-2; 7 bases map to TRBD2. CDR1 LNHDA and CDR2 SQIVND come from the germline V gene (reference sequence). Trimming cost V 9 bases and J 7 bases; bases outside gene matches: 14. The CDR3 consists of 15 residues.

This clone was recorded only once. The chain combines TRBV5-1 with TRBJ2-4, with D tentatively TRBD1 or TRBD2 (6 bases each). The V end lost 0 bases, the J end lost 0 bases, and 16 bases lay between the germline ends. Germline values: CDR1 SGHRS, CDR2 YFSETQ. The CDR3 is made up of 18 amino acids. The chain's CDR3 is CASSLGEGGTVAKNIQYF. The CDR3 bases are TGCGCCAGCAGCTTGGGGGAAGGGGGGACGGTAGCCAAAAACATTCAGTACTTC.

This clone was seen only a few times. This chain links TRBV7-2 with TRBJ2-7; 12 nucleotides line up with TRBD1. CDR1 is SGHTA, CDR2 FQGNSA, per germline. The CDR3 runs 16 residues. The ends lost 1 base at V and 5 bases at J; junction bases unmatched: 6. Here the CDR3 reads CASSLVPGQGADEQYF. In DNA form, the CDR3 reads TGTGCCAGCAGCTTAGTTCCGGGACAGGGGGCTGACGAGCAGTACTTC.